One and the same sample provided the 25 T cell receptor beta chains below, sequenced in a study of OX40 agonist ivuxolimab in advanced cancers. Using immunoSEQ multiplex PCR, the repertoire was profiled, and TCRdb retains in-frame clones only, with some absent. Of approximately 35,000 clones in the sample, around 79% were seen once. The source was CD4+ or CD8+ T cells sorted from blood, collected in a trial of the OX40 agonist ivuxolimab. These receptor sequences come from an adult with an advanced solid tumor such as melanoma, head and neck, liver or kidney cancer.

The chain combines TRBV11-2 with TRBJ2-7; D tentatively fits TRBD1 or TRBD2 (6 bases each). Germline V CDR1 and CDR2: SGHAT, FQNNGV. The CDR3 is made up of 14 amino acids. V dropped 7 bases and J dropped 0 bases, with 13 bases sitting between them. CDR3 sequence: CASMGGSISYEQYF. For the CDR3, the DNA is TGTGCCAGCATGGGGGGCTCCATCTCCTACGAGCAGTACTTC.

The V call is TRBV6-1, the J call TRBJ1-1; D perhaps matches TRBD1 (6 bases). Trimming cost V 7 bases and J 1 base, with 7 bases left between them. The germline CDR1 and CDR2 sequences are MNHNS and SASEGT. CDR3 length equals 12 residues. The CDR3 here is CASIRGNTEAFF. CDR3 DNA sequence: TGTGCCAGCATCAGGGGGAACACTGAAGCTTTCTTT.

The chain combines TRBV29-1 with TRBJ2-3; 8 bases line up with TRBD1. The CDR3 consists of 14 residues. Looked up from germline, CDR1 is SQVTM and CDR2 is ANQGSEA. V dropped 6 bases and J dropped 2; count of bases not matched to a gene: 7. CDR3 DNA sequence: TGCAGCGTGTACGACAGGGGAAACACAGATACGCAGTATTTT. Translated, it gives CSVYDRGNTDTQYF.

The chain has TRBV27 and TRBJ2-3; D not certain. Trimming stripped 7 bases from V and 2 bases from J, with 10 bases between. The germline V gene encodes CDR1 MNHEY and CDR2 SMNVEV (reference sequence). The CDR3 is 13 residues long. The DNA for the CDR3 is TGTGCCAGCAAGGGCTTGATCACAGATACGCAGTATTTT. It codes for CASKGLITDTQYF.

The chain couples TRBV9 to TRBJ2-4; tentatively, D is TRBD1 (6 bases). Deletions cut 0 bases from V and 4 bases from J, with 8 bases between. The CDR3 contains 14 residues. The V gene's germline CDR1 is SGDLS and CDR2 YYNGEE. The CDR3 coding sequence is TGTGCCAGCAGCGTAGGTCAGGGGAAAAACATTCAGTACTTC. The encoded protein is CASSVGQGKNIQYF.

The V gene is TRBV7-9, the J gene TRBJ2-1; possible D gene TRBD2, 7 bases. Per germline, CDR1 SEHNR and CDR2 FQNEAQ (reference sequence). The germline V and J ends were trimmed by 1 base and 4 bases, with 14 bases remaining between them. This CDR3 is 16 amino acids long. The CDR3 DNA reads as TGTGCCAGCAGCTTAGTCGTTAGGGGGGGTTACAATGAGCAGTTCTTC. Translated: CASSLVVRGGYNEQFF.

The chain couples TRBV4-1 to TRBJ2-7, with no clear D. CDR3 length: 13 residues. Per germline, CDR1 MGHRA and CDR2 YSYEKL. V was shortened by 0 bases and J by 4 bases, with 7 bases between the two germline ends. CDR3 DNA: TGCGCCAGCAGCCAAGACTCGGCTTACGAGCAGTACTTC. It encodes CASSQDSAYEQYF.

In this sample, this clone is medium-sized. The chain uses TRBV6-1 and TRBJ2-7; no clear D. Trimming pared 6 bases from V and 3 bases from J, leaving 18 bases between. CDR1 and CDR2 from the germline V gene are MNHNS and SASEGT. The CDR3 spans 15 residues. CDR3 bases: TGTGCCAGCAGGGATTCTAGAGCCTCGAGCTACGAGCAGTACTTC. Translated, it gives CASRDSRASSYEQYF.

This clone was counted between two and nine times. The chain recombines TRBV11-2 with TRBJ2-1; D may be TRBD2 (5 bases). The germline V and J ends were trimmed by 0 bases and 4 bases, with 19 bases remaining between them. The germline CDR1 and CDR2 sequences are SGHAT and FQNNGV. The CDR3 has 18 amino acids. In DNA, the CDR3 is TGTGCCAGCAGCTTAGATCCGAGGGTACCGACACCGTACAATGAGCAGTTCTTC. Its protein product is CASSLDPRVPTPYNEQFF.

DNA of the CDR3: TGTGCCAGCAGCCCTGTCGAACGGGGGGGCCTAAATGAGCAGTTCTTC. Encoded protein: CASSPVERGGLNEQFF. The chain has TRBV7-9 and TRBJ2-1; 8 bases are a match to TRBD2. Germline CDR1 is SEHNR and CDR2 is FQNEAQ (reference sequence). CDR3 length: 16 residues. After removal of 5 bases from V and 7 bases from J, the junction contained 13 bases not matched to a gene.

DNA for the CDR3: TGCAGCGTGGGGACAGGGGGCGGTGAAGCTTTCTTT. This codes for CSVGTGGGEAFF. V gene TRBV29-1 combines with J gene TRBJ1-1; 12 nucleotides match TRBD1. The germline V gene encodes CDR1 SQVTM and CDR2 ANQGSEA. The CDR3 sequence is 12 residues long. V was pared by 6 bases and J by 7 bases, with 3 bases of the junction left unmatched. The entire variable domain, with the rest obtained from reference TRBV29-1 and TRBJ1-1, is as follows: SAVISQKPSRDICQRGTSLTIQCQVDSQVTMMFWYRQQPGQSLTLIATANQGSEATYESGFVIDKFPISRPNLTFSTLTVSNMSPEDSSIYLCSVGTGGGEAFFGQGTRLTVV.

The genes are TRBV7-3 and TRBJ2-2; D is undetermined. The V gene's germline CDR1 is SGHTA and CDR2 FQGTGA. Deletions cut 3 bases from V and 4 bases from J, with 6 bases between. This CDR3 is built from 13 residues. CDR3 coding DNA: TGTGCCAGCAGCTTGAGTTTCACCGGGGAGCTGTTTTTT. Translated, it gives CASSLSFTGELFF.

The rearrangement uses TRBV7-8 and TRBJ2-5; D call uncertain. CDR3 length equals 14 residues. The V end was cut by 0 bases, the J end by 3 bases, with 8 bases between. Germline CDR1 reads SGHVS; CDR2 reads FQNEAQ. The CDR3 DNA sequence: TGTGCCAGCAGCTTAGCGGTCTCTAAAGAGACCCAGTACTTC. Its translation is CASSLAVSKETQYF.

The rearrangement links TRBV7-8 to TRBJ1-1; tentatively, D is TRBD1 (5 bases). Germline V CDR1 and CDR2: SGHVS, FQNEAQ. This CDR3 region has 16 residues. V shed 2 bases and J shed 5 bases, with 18 bases lying between them. CDR3 sequence: CASSLLSGNKGTEAFF. In DNA, the CDR3 is TGTGCCAGCAGCTTACTTTCCGGTAATAAGGGGACTGAAGCTTTCTTT.

The chain is built from TRBV29-1 and TRBJ2-3; 12 positions agree with TRBD2. The CDR3 totals 17 residues. Germline values: CDR1 SQVTM, CDR2 ANQGSEA. Trimming at V came to 7 bases and at J to 6 bases, leaving 17 bases not matched to a gene. In DNA form, the CDR3 reads TGCAGCGGTACCCTTCGCGGACTAGCGGGGCTGGTGGATACGCAGTATTTT. Protein product: CSGTLRGLAGLVDTQYF.

The V call is TRBV28, the J call TRBJ2-7; possible D gene TRBD1, 5 bases. The V end lost 5 bases, the J end lost 3 bases, and 14 bases lay between the germline ends. The CDR3 has 14 amino acids. The germline gives CDR1 MDHEN, CDR2 SYDVKM. In DNA form, the CDR3 reads TGTGCCAGCAGTGCGTGGACACCCGACTACGAGCAGTACTTC. Its protein is CASSAWTPDYEQYF.

This sequence joins TRBV10-1 and TRBJ2-7; D not certain. Trimming left V 4 bases short and J 4 bases short, with 14 bases between. The CDR3 length is 14 residues. Looked up from germline, CDR1 is WNHNN and CDR2 is SYGVQD (reference sequence). The CDR3 bases are TGCGCCAGCAGTGGGTACGGTAATCCTTACGAGCAGTACTTC. Protein sequence: CASSGYGNPYEQYF.

V is TRBV27 and J is TRBJ1-2; the match to TRBD1 covers 7 bases. The V and J ends lost 2 bases and 4 bases, in that order; junction bases with no gene match: 10. Germline-derived CDR1 and CDR2 are MNHEY and SMNVEV (reference sequence). CDR3 size: 16 residues. The CDR3: CASSLQVPQGRYGYTF. The DNA for the CDR3 is TGTGCCAGCAGTTTACAAGTCCCACAGGGGCGCTATGGCTACACCTTC.

This clone was picked up a small number of times. The rearrangement joins TRBV2 to TRBJ1-5; the D is unclear. V dropped 1 base and J dropped 6 bases, with 4 bases sitting between them. Germline assignment: CDR1 SNHLY and CDR2 FYNNEI. The CDR3 totals 12 residues. CDR3 loop: CASSEGVQPQHF. CDR3 in DNA: TGTGCCAGCAGTGAAGGGGTTCAGCCCCAGCATTTT.

V usage is TRBV6-1 and J usage is TRBJ1-4; 8 bases agree with TRBD1. The CDR3 totals 13 residues. In germline, CDR1 is MNHNS, CDR2 SASEGT. Trimming took 6 bases from V and 6 from J; bases not matched to a gene: 3. The CDR3 sequence: CASRQGGDEKLFF. CDR3 nucleotides: TGTGCCAGCAGACAGGGGGGGGATGAAAAACTGTTTTTT.

The rearrangement uses TRBV6-1 and TRBJ1-5; TRBD1 is a possible D gene (6 bases). The CDR3 is 14 residues long. Trimming pared 6 bases from V and 2 bases from J, leaving 11 bases between. CDR1 MNHNS and CDR2 SASEGT come from the germline V gene. CDR3: CASSYRAGNQPQHF. CDR3 DNA: TGTGCCAGCAGCTACAGGGCTGGCAATCAGCCCCAGCATTTT.

This clone has more than one count but fewer than ten. V usage is TRBV10-3 and J usage is TRBJ1-4; no clear D. Trimming took off 4 bases at V and 3 bases at J, with 6 bases between the two ends. The CDR3 consists of 13 residues. Germline CDR1 ENHRY, CDR2 SYGVKD. The CDR3, as DNA: TGTGCCATCAGTGTACAGTCTAATGAAAAACTGTTTTTT. Its protein product is CAISVQSNEKLFF.

The genes are TRBV27 and TRBJ2-1; D unclear. The CDR3 is 15 residues long. From germline, CDR1 is MNHEY and CDR2 SMNVEV (reference sequence). V shed 5 bases and J shed 7 bases, with 18 bases lying between them. Here the CDR3 DNA reads TGTGCCAGCAGTGCCAACTGGGTTCGGGTAAATGAGCAGTTCTTC. Its protein product is CASSANWVRVNEQFF.

The rearrangement uses TRBV7-9 and TRBJ2-7; D might be TRBD2 (5 bases). V lost 3 bases to trimming and J lost 5 bases, with 11 bases between them. Germline CDR1 is SEHNR and CDR2 is FQNEAQ (reference sequence). CDR3 length: 13 residues. CDR3 in DNA: TGTGCCAGCAGCTTTCTTCCTAGCCACGAGCAGTACTTC. This translates into CASSFLPSHEQYF.

The gene calls are TRBV11-2 and TRBJ1-5, with 7 bases that match TRBD1. Germline trimming cut 3 bases from V and 7 bases from J; bases unmatched to any gene: 3. Germline V CDR1 and CDR2: SGHAT, FQNNGV. The length of the CDR3 is 13 residues. The CDR3 sequence is CASSLTGSQPQHF. CDR3 nucleotides: TGTGCCAGCAGCTTGACAGGGTCGCAGCCCCAGCATTTT.